Shown below are 12 T cell receptor beta chains from a single sample sequenced in a study of blood T cell repertoires in COVID-19. The assay was immunoSEQ multiplex PCR, and TCRdb's table has in-frame clones only and misses some. Of 70,000 or so clones listed, around 75% are singletons. The sequencing sample was made of peripheral blood. These receptor sequences come from an older man with acute or convalescent COVID-19.

The V and J genes are TRBV18 and TRBJ2-3; TRBD2 matches 7 bases. V was pared by 2 bases and J by 0 bases, with 5 bases of the junction left unmatched. This CDR3 contains 16 residues. Germline lookup yields CDR1 KGHSH and CDR2 LQKENI. CDR3 nucleotide sequence: TGTGCCAGCTCACCAGTACTAGCGCCGAGCACAGATACGCAGTATTTT. Translation: CASSPVLAPSTDTQYF.

The rearrangement links TRBV11-3 to TRBJ2-5; 12 positions agree with TRBD2. In germline, CDR1 is SGHNT, CDR2 YENEEA. J gave up 5 bases and V 4 bases, and 8 bases lay outside the gene matches. The CDR3 runs 16 residues. CDR3 protein: CASSSNRLAGEETQYF. The CDR3 DNA sequence: TGTGCCAGCAGCTCAAACCGACTAGCGGGAGAGGAGACCCAGTACTTC.

The chain couples TRBV16 to TRBJ2-3; D is perhaps TRBD2 (5 bases). With 5 bases removed from V and 0 bases from J, the gap between germline ends came to 12 bases. Germline V gene sequence: CDR1 KGHSY, CDR2 FQNENV. The CDR3 has 15 residues. CDR3 amino acids: CASSWTRTSTDTQYF. The CDR3 DNA is TGTGCCAGCAGCTGGACTCGGACTAGCACAGATACGCAGTATTTT.

CDR3 residues: CASSLARETQYF. For the CDR3, the DNA is TGTGCCAGCAGCTTAGCGCGAGAGACCCAGTACTTC. The rearrangement uses TRBV7-2 and TRBJ2-5; no clear D. The length of the CDR3 is 12 residues. Germline V gene sequence: CDR1 SGHTA, CDR2 FQGNSA. V was pared by 0 bases and J by 4 bases, with 3 bases between.

CDR3 region: CASSSSGTGGYEQYF. The CDR3 coding sequence is TGTGCCAGCAGCTCCTCCGGGACAGGGGGCTACGAGCAGTACTTC. The chain recombines TRBV7-9 with TRBJ2-7, with 11 bases that match TRBD1. The ends lost 4 bases at V and 3 bases at J; junction bases unmatched: 5. Per germline, CDR1 SEHNR and CDR2 FQNEAQ (reference sequence). The CDR3 runs 15 residues.

The chain links TRBV7-3 to TRBJ2-2; D gene uncertain. V lost 5 bases and J 8 bases, leaving 6 bases between the germline ends. CDR3 length equals 11 residues. Germline CDR1 reads SGHTA; CDR2 reads FQGTGA. The CDR3 DNA reads as TGTGCCAGCAGCGCCCAGGGGGAGCTGTTTTTT. As protein: CASSAQGELFF.

The rearrangement uses TRBV7-3 and TRBJ1-6; D is unresolved. Germline V gives CDR1 SGHTA, CDR2 FQGTGA. The CDR3 runs 15 residues. V lost 6 bases and J 0 bases, leaving 9 bases between the germline ends. The CDR3, as DNA: TGTGCCAGCAGTACCGGTGGCTCCTATAATTCACCCCTCCACTTT. It translates to CASSTGGSYNSPLHF.

This clone appeared once. This chain links TRBV28 with TRBJ2-7; 8 bases agree with TRBD2. The V gene's germline CDR1 is MDHEN and CDR2 SYDVKM. The CDR3 totals 14 residues. Trimming cost V 7 bases and J 0 bases; bases outside gene matches: 5. The CDR3: CASTGGGDSYEQYF. The CDR3 DNA follows: TGTGCCAGCACGGGAGGGGGGGACTCCTACGAGCAGTACTTC.

Here the CDR3 DNA reads TGTGCCAGTAGTCAAGCCCTTGCTGAGCAGTTCTTC. Its protein is CASSQALAEQFF. The J gene is TRBJ2-1, the V gene TRBV19, with unresolved D. The CDR3 has 12 residues. The germline CDR1 and CDR2 sequences are LNHDA and SQIVND (reference sequence). V was cut by 5 bases and J by 9 bases, with 11 bases left in between.

In its sample, this clone was seen a few times. The rearrangement uses TRBV4-3 and TRBJ2-2, with a weak D call TRBD2 (6 bases). The CDR3 is 14 amino acids. Germline V gives CDR1 LGHNA, CDR2 YSLEER. V gave up 3 bases and J gave up 7 bases, with 12 bases separating them. CDR3 sequence reads: CASSQSGGIGELFF. DNA of the CDR3: TGCGCCAGCAGCCAGTCAGGAGGGATCGGGGAGCTGTTTTTT.

V gene TRBV21-1 combines with J gene TRBJ2-1; TRBD2, as called in the table, went unchecked against the DNA. TRBV21-1 has pseudogene status. The length of the CDR3 is 19 residues. The CDR3 DNA reads as TGTGCCAGCAGCAAAATCTCGTCGGTTCTAGCGGGAGACTACAATGAGCAGTTCTTC. It codes for CASSKISSVLAGDYNEQFF.

The genes are TRBV13 and TRBJ1-2; 8 bases are shared with TRBD1. CDR1 and CDR2 (germline): PRHDT, FYEKMQ (reference sequence). V shed 4 bases and J 4 bases; nucleotides not matched to a gene: 2. CDR3 length: 13 amino acids. For the CDR3, the DNA is TGTGCCAGCAGCTCGGGACAGGCCTATGGCTACACCTTC. It yields the protein CASSSGQAYGYTF. Full variable domain (outside the CDR3, taken from reference TRBV13 and TRBJ1-2): AAGVIQSPRHLIKEKRETATLKCYPIPRHDTVYWYQQGPGQDPQFLISFYEKMQSDKGSIPDRFSAQQFSDYHSELNMSSLELGDSALYFCASSSGQAYGYTFGSGTRLTVV.